These T cell receptor beta chains were read from a single sample in a study of Graves' ophthalmopathy and Graves' hyperthyroidism. TCRdb itself ran the multiplex PCR reads through MiXCR, one entry per CDR3 protein. The profile shows about 400,000 distinct CDR3 sequences, over 20% of them singletons. Sequencing was performed on peripheral blood. The origin of the receptors is a woman between 18 and 30 years old with stable Graves' hyperthyroidism. The CDR3 runs from the conserved cysteine through the conserved F or W. Each record gives: J gene, D gene, V gene, clone size, CDR3 DNA, CDR3 protein. D genes are given only for firm matches. Clone size, where shown, is once, few, many, or a class for clones that have expanded.

TRBJ2-2 | - | TRBV19 | - | TGTGCCAGTCGACCGCAGGCCACCGGGGAGCTGTTTTTT | CASRPQATGELFF
TRBJ1-1 | - | TRBV3-1 | - | TGTGCCAGCAGCCAAGCGATGGTATCTGAAGCTTTCTTT | CASSQAMVSEAFF
TRBJ1-1 | TRBD1 | TRBV12-3/TRBV12-4 | many | TGTGCCAGCAGTTTCGGGACAGGAGCATTGAACACTGAAGCTTTCTTT | CASSFGTGALNTEAFF
TRBJ2-7 | TRBD1 | TRBV20-1 | many | TGCAGTGCCCCAGGGGGAAGCTCCTACGAGCAGTACTTC | CSAPGGSSYEQYF
TRBJ1-4 | - | TRBV24-1 | many | TGTGCCACCAGTGATCCCCGGGGGCGCTTTGACCATGAAAAACTGTTTTTT | CATSDPRGRFDHEKLFF
TRBJ1-6 | - | TRBV20-1 | many | TGCAGTGCTCTCTCAAGAAGTTTCGAGTATAATTCACCCCTCCACTTT | CSALSRSFEYNSPLHF
TRBJ1-2 | - | TRBV6-1 | many | TGTGCCAGCAGTGAAAGGGCCAACTATGGCTACACCTTC | CASSERANYGYTF
TRBJ2-7 | TRBD1 | TRBV6-2/TRBV6-3 | many | TGTGCCAGCAGTTACTGCGGGGCAGGGGGCTGCGAGCAGTACTTC | CASSYCGAGGCEQYF
TRBJ2-5 | - | TRBV30 | - | TGTGCCTGGAGTGTACAGGTACAAGAGACCCAGTACTTC | CAWSVQVQETQYF
TRBJ1-1 | - | TRBV18 | many | TGTGCCAGCTCAGCCCGCACCATCGACAGTAACACTGAAGCTTTCTTT | CASSARTIDSNTEAFF
TRBJ1-2 | - | TRBV30 | - | TGTGCCTGGAGTCCCATTGGACGGGGATCTGTTGGCTACACCTTC | CAWSPIGRGSVGYTF
TRBJ1-1 | TRBD1 | TRBV5-5 | - | TGTGCCAGCAGCTTCCGGGACAGGGTGACTGAAGCTTTCTTT | CASSFRDRVTEAFF
TRBJ1-2 | - | TRBV2 | many | TGTGCCAGCAGTGAGTGGCGCCCCGGCTATGGCTACACCTTC | CASSEWRPGYGYTF
TRBJ1-1 | TRBD1 | TRBV15 | many | TGTGCCACCAGCAGATCAGCCGGGACAGGGGACACTGAAGCTTTCTTT | CATSRSAGTGDTEAFF
TRBJ1-3 | - | TRBV7-2 | - | TGTGCCAGCAGCCCTTCCCGAGGAAACACCATATATTTT | CASSPSRGNTIYF
TRBJ2-7 | TRBD1 | TRBV2 | many | TGTGCCAGCCAGCTCCGGGACAGGGTTGTCGGATACTCCTACGAGCAGTACTTC | CASQLRDRVVGYSYEQYF
TRBJ2-5 | - | TRBV12-3/TRBV12-4 | many | TGTGCCAGCAGTTTAAACATCAGGGAGACCCAGTACTTC | CASSLNIRETQYF
TRBJ2-7 | TRBD1 | TRBV3-1 | - | TGTGCCAGCAGCCCCCTTGGGGGACAGGGGAACGAGCAGTACTTC | CASSPLGGQGNEQYF
TRBJ1-1 | - | TRBV29-1 | many | TGCAGCGTTAAAGTAGATCAGTCGAGGGGTGAAGCTTTCTTT | CSVKVDQSRGEAFF
TRBJ2-5 | TRBD2 | TRBV14 | - | TGTGCCAGCAGCCAAGAAATCAACCTAGCGGGACTTGAGACCCAGTACTTC | CASSQEINLAGLETQYF
TRBJ1-2 | TRBD1 | TRBV28 | many | TGTGCCAGCAGTTCCTTTGACAGGGGCGGTGGCTACACCTTC | CASSSFDRGGGYTF
TRBJ2-5 | - | TRBV30 | - | TGTGCCTGGAGTGTTGAGTGGCGGGAAGAGACCCAGTACTTC | CAWSVEWREETQYF
TRBJ2-7 | TRBD2 | TRBV27 | - | TGTGCCAGCAGAGGGACTAGCGGGGCCTTACCCTACGAGCAGTACTTC | CASRGTSGALPYEQYF
TRBJ2-7 | - | TRBV6-5 | many | TGTGCCAGCAACACGGAGGGACCCAGCTACGAGCAGTACTTC | CASNTEGPSYEQYF
TRBJ1-2 | TRBD1 | TRBV10-3 | many | TGTGCCATCAGGTTCGACAGGGGCAACTATGGCTACACCTTC | CAIRFDRGNYGYTF
TRBJ2-5 | - | TRBV7-9 | many | TGTGCCAGCAGCTTCCTCGACAGGTTCGAGACCCAGTACTTC | CASSFLDRFETQYF
TRBJ1-1 | - | TRBV29-1 | many | TGCAGCGTTGAACCACAGGGCGACACTGAAGCTTTCTTT | CSVEPQGDTEAFF
TRBJ2-7 | - | TRBV20-1 | many | TGCAGTGGGGGGACTCCACCCCGGGAGCAGTACTTC | CSGGTPPREQYF
TRBJ2-2 | - | TRBV6-2/TRBV6-3 | many | TGTGCCAGCAAACGGGACAATATCAACACCGGGGAGCTGTTTTTT | CASKRDNINTGELFF
TRBJ2-5 | TRBD2 | TRBV20-1 | many | TGCAGTGCTAGGGGACTAGGCACATGGGAGACCCAGTACTTC | CSARGLGTWETQYF
TRBJ2-7 | TRBD2 | TRBV7-9 | many | TGTGCCAGCAGCTTAGGGTCCGGGAGGTCCTCCTACGAGCAGTACTTC | CASSLGSGRSSYEQYF
TRBJ1-1 | - | TRBV7-9 | many | TGTGCCAGCAGCTTAGCTGGGGTGGCAAGATTTACTGAAGCTTTCTTT | CASSLAGVARFTEAFF
TRBJ2-2 | - | TRBV29-1 | medium-sized | TGCAGCGTTGCCCGAATGGGGACCGGGGAGCTGTTTTTT | CSVARMGTGELFF
TRBJ2-7 | TRBD2 | TRBV6-2/TRBV6-3 | many | TGTGCCAGCAGTCGTAGACTAGCGGGAGGGCCGGACGAGCAGTACTTC | CASSRRLAGGPDEQYF
TRBJ1-6 | TRBD1 | TRBV25-1 | many | TGTGCCAGCAGTGAATCTCACAGGGGTAATTCACCCCTCCACTTT | CASSESHRGNSPLHF
TRBJ2-5 | - | TRBV10-3 | many | TGTGCCATAGCGGACAGAAAAGAGACCCAGTACTTC | CAIADRKETQYF
TRBJ1-6 | TRBD1 | TRBV6-4 | few | TGTGCCAGCAGTGACTCGACAGGGGGCAATTCACCCCTCCACTTT | CASSDSTGGNSPLHF
TRBJ1-5 | - | TRBV20-1 | many | TGCAGTGCTAGAGCCCCATACCATCAGCCCCAGCATTTT | CSARAPYHQPQHF
TRBJ1-1 | TRBD1 | TRBV30 | many | TGTGCCTGGAGTGTCACAGGGGGTCTGAACACTGAAGCTTTCTTT | CAWSVTGGLNTEAFF
TRBJ1-2 | - | TRBV25-1 | many | TGTGCCAGCAGTGAATATAAGACACAGGAGGGCTACACCTTC | CASSEYKTQEGYTF
TRBJ1-2 | - | TRBV5-1 | many | TGCGCCAGCAGCTTGTACGAAGGGCCTAACTATGGCTACACCTTC | CASSLYEGPNYGYTF
TRBJ1-1 | - | TRBV24-1 | once | TGTGCCACAGAGGATCCCGGTAGAAGGGCTTTCTTT | CATEDPGRRAFF
TRBJ2-7 | TRBD1 | TRBV9 | many | TGTGCCAGCAGCCCACGACAGGGTTCCCACGAGCAGTACTTC | CASSPRQGSHEQYF
TRBJ1-2 | - | TRBV20-1 | many | TGCAGTGCTAGAGTCGGCCGGATCTATGGCTACACCTTC | CSARVGRIYGYTF
TRBJ1-5 | - | TRBV6-5 | many | TGTGCCAGCAGTTCCAGGGAAGGCGGCAATCAGCCCCAGCATTTT | CASSSREGGNQPQHF
TRBJ2-2 | TRBD2 | TRBV7-2 | many | TGTGCCAGCAGCTTAGGCTGGACTAGCGGGAACACCGGGGAGCTGTTTTTT | CASSLGWTSGNTGELFF
TRBJ2-7 | TRBD2 | TRBV20-1 | many | TGCAGTGCCAAGTCTTTTGGGCGGGAGTTACACGAGCAGTACTTC | CSAKSFGRELHEQYF
TRBJ2-5 | TRBD1 | TRBV29-1 | many | TGCAGCGTCGGGACAGGGCCCACCCAGTACTTC | CSVGTGPTQYF
TRBJ1-5 | - | TRBV6-2/TRBV6-3 | many | TGTGCCAGCAGACTTGGGGGTGGCGGCAATCAGCCCCAGCATTTT | CASRLGGGGNQPQHF
TRBJ2-7 | TRBD1 | TRBV20-1 | many | TGCAGTGCCGAGGGGGACAGGACGACCTACGAGCAGTACTTC | CSAEGDRTTYEQYF
TRBJ1-3 | - | TRBV11-2 | many | TGTGCCAGCAGCTTTGGGGGGTATGGAAACACCATATATTTT | CASSFGGYGNTIYF